The rows below give T cell receptor beta chains drawn from one sample of a study of cytomegalovirus exposure and HLA in healthy donors. Assay: immunoSEQ multiplex PCR; the TCRdb copy retains only in-frame clones and omits some. The sample contains over 120,000 clones, 65% to 80% of which appear only once. The sample taken for sequencing was PBMCs. Every receptor here comes from a man under 40 in good health and CMV-seronegative. Both conserved end residues are part of each CDR3. Fields, in order: V gene, clone size, J gene, D gene, CDR3 DNA, CDR3 protein. D genes are given only for firm matches. Size is omitted from some rows. Given values are once, few, many or a class for expanded clones.

TRBV5-1,.,TRBJ1-4,.,TGCGCCAGCAGCTTGGGACAGGCGTTAAATGAAAAACTGTTTTTT,CASSLGQALNEKLFF
TRBV5-1,.,TRBJ2-3,TRBD2,TGCGCCAGCAGCCCACTAGCGGGGGGAACAGATACGCAGTATTTT,CASSPLAGGTDTQYF
TRBV7-2,.,TRBJ2-7,TRBD1,TGTGCCAGCAGCTTAGGGACAGGGAGCTACGAGCAGTACTTC,CASSLGTGSYEQYF
TRBV28,.,TRBJ2-2,TRBD1,TGTGCCAGCCGGGGACAGGGGAACACCGGGGAGCTGTTTTTT,CASRGQGNTGELFF
TRBV5-4,.,TRBJ2-1,.,TGTGCCAGCAGCTTGGAGCTAGCTAACAATGAGCAGTTCTTC,CASSLELANNEQFF
TRBV7-9,.,TRBJ1-5,.,TGTGCCAGCAGCTTAGGGAGCCTAAAAGGTCAGCCCCAGCATTTT,CASSLGSLKGQPQHF
TRBV30,.,TRBJ2-7,.,TGTGCCTGGGTTGAGATGTACGAGCAGTACTTC,CAWVEMYEQYF
TRBV5-1,.,TRBJ1-1,.,TGCGCCAGCAGCTTGGACCCAGGGCGTAACACTGAAGCTTTCTTT,CASSLDPGRNTEAFF
TRBV29-1,.,TRBJ1-2,.,TGCAGCGTTGAAGGACAGGTCTATGGCTACACCTTC,CSVEGQVYGYTF
TRBV28,.,TRBJ1-6,.,TGTGCCAGCAGTACACCCAGGGCACCCCTCCACTTT,CASSTPRAPLHF
TRBV5-5,few,TRBJ2-7,TRBD2,TGTGCCAGCAGCCAAGATTCCAGCGGGGGATCCTACGAGCAGTACTTC,CASSQDSSGGSYEQYF
TRBV30,few,TRBJ1-5,.,TGTGCCTGGAGTAGCAGGGTGAATCAGCCCCAGCATTTT,CAWSSRVNQPQHF
TRBV7-9,few,TRBJ2-5,TRBD2,TGTGCCAGCACCGCCGGGGGGTCCCAAGAGACCCAGTACTTC,CASTAGGSQETQYF
TRBV7-2,.,TRBJ2-4,TRBD1,TGTGCCAGCAGTTACCGGGACAGGGTGAACATTCAGTACTTC,CASSYRDRVNIQYF
TRBV6-5,.,TRBJ2-5,.,TGTGCCAGCAGTTACGGGTTCGGGAGTGCCCAGTACTTC,CASSYGFGSAQYF
TRBV5-5,.,TRBJ1-2,.,TGTGCCAGCAGGGAGGGACTCCTGGGGAACTATGGCTACACCTTC,CASREGLLGNYGYTF
TRBV5-6,few,TRBJ1-5,.,TGTGCCAGCAGCTTGGTAGGAGGGCAGCCCCAGCATTTT,CASSLVGGQPQHF
TRBV13,.,TRBJ1-5,TRBD1,TGTGCCAGCAGCGTCCGGGACAGGGGTCAGCCCCAGCATTTT,CASSVRDRGQPQHF
TRBV27,.,TRBJ1-6,TRBD1,TGTGCCAGCAGTTTAATGGCCGGACAGGGGTTTAATTCACCCCTCCACTTT,CASSLMAGQGFNSPLHF
TRBV5-1,few,TRBJ2-2,.,TGCGCCAGCAGCTGGGACTCCTCGACCACCGGGGAGCTGTTTTTT,CASSWDSSTTGELFF
TRBV18,.,TRBJ2-7,TRBD1,TGTGCCAGCTCACCGGGACAGGGTCCCTACGAGCAGTACTTC,CASSPGQGPYEQYF
TRBV4-1,.,TRBJ2-6,TRBD1,TGCGCCAGCAGCCAAGGGGGACAGCGTAGCTCTGGGGCCAACGTCCTGACTTTC,CASSQGGQRSSGANVLTF
TRBV7-3,.,TRBJ2-2,TRBD2,TGTGCCAGCAGCCTGGGGACTAGCGCAAACACCGGGGAGCTGTTTTTT,CASSLGTSANTGELFF
TRBV30,.,TRBJ1-6,.,TGTGCCTGGAGGGGGAGGGGGAATTCACCCCTCCACTTT,CAWRGRGNSPLHF
TRBV7-6,.,TRBJ1-2,TRBD1,TGTGCCAGCAGCTTAGGAGTGACAGGGGATGGCTACACCTTC,CASSLGVTGDGYTF
TRBV10-3,.,TRBJ1-2,.,TGTGCCATCAGCGCCGCCGGAGGGACTAACTATGGCTACACCTTC,CAISAAGGTNYGYTF
TRBV18,few,TRBJ1-4,TRBD1,TGTGCCAGCTCACTTACGACAGGGGCGCAAAAACTGTTTTTT,CASSLTTGAQKLFF
TRBV5-1,.,TRBJ2-5,TRBD1,TGCGCCAGCAGCATCGGGACAGGAGGCCAAGAGACCCAGTACTTC,CASSIGTGGQETQYF
TRBV2,.,TRBJ2-5,.,TGTGCCAGCACTCCGCACTTCCAAGAGACCCAGTACTTC,CASTPHFQETQYF
TRBV19,.,TRBJ1-3,TRBD1,TGTGCCAGTAGTACTCGGGACAGGTCTTCTGGAAACACCATATATTTT,CASSTRDRSSGNTIYF
TRBV7-9,.,TRBJ1-2,TRBD1,TGTGCCAGCAGCTTAGGGGGACAGTATGGCTACACCTTC,CASSLGGQYGYTF
TRBV12-5,.,TRBJ2-5,TRBD2,TGTGCTAGTCGGGGGGAGTACGGGACCCAGTACTTC,CASRGEYGTQYF
TRBV9,.,TRBJ2-2,TRBD2,TGTGCCAGCAGCGCTCTAGCGGGAGGGACGAACACCGGGGAGCTGTTTTTT,CASSALAGGTNTGELFF
TRBV6-1,.,TRBJ1-5,TRBD1,TGTGCCAGCAGGTCTACAGGGGATCAGCCCCAGCATTTT,CASRSTGDQPQHF
TRBV11-2,.,TRBJ1-3,.,TGTGCCAGCAGCTTAGATCATGTGACAGTTGGAAACACCATATATTTT,CASSLDHVTVGNTIYF
TRBV27,.,TRBJ2-4,.,TGTGCCAGCACCCCTGTGGGGGGTTTTGGCAGTCAGTACTTC,CASTPVGGFGSQYF
TRBV6-5,.,TRBJ2-3,.,TGTGCCAGCAGTTACCGGTCCCCCACAGATACGCAGTATTTT,CASSYRSPTDTQYF
TRBV18,.,TRBJ2-1,TRBD2,TGTGCCAGCTCACCGAGGACTAGCGGGAGGGCCATGGAGATCAATGAGCAGTTCTTC,CASSPRTSGRAMEINEQFF
TRBV2,.,TRBJ1-3,TRBD1,TGTGCCACAAACCCACGGGACAGCTCTGGAAACACCATATATTTT,CATNPRDSSGNTIYF
TRBV19,.,TRBJ1-1,.,TGTGCCAGTACTCCCACCCGGAGCACTGAAGCTTTCTTT,CASTPTRSTEAFF